The 27 T cell receptor beta chains given below trace back to one sample, sequenced in a study of blood T cell repertoires in COVID-19. The data were produced by immunoSEQ multiplex PCR, yet TCRdb's version contains in-frame clones alone and is incomplete. The sample carries about 140,000 clones, 84% recorded once. Sequenced sample: PBMCs or T cells enriched from blood (not recorded which). The receptors shown here come from a woman aged 18-30 years who had been exposed to COVID-19.

The CDR3 loop reads CASSSGTGPYEQYF. The CDR3 DNA is TGTGCCAGCAGTTCGGGGACAGGGCCCTACGAGCAGTACTTC. The genes are TRBV9 and TRBJ2-7, with TRBD1 matching over 9 bases. J was trimmed by 2 bases and V by 5 bases; bases with no gene match: 5. Germline V gene data show CDR1 as SGDLS and CDR2 as YYNGEE. This CDR3 region has 14 residues.

The chain links TRBV15 to TRBJ2-1; TRBD2 matches at 9 bases. The CDR3 is 16 residues long. V was pared by 0 bases and J by 9 bases, with 9 bases of the junction left unmatched. The germline V gene has CDR1 LNHNV and CDR2 YYDKDF (reference sequence). CDR3 sequence (DNA): TGTGCCACCAGCAGAGACGGTAGCGGGAGTGGGGGTGAGCAGTTCTTC. Translating it yields CATSRDGSGSGGEQFF.

The chain recombines TRBV14 with TRBJ2-3, with TRBD2 matching 7 bases. This CDR3 comprises 17 residues. J gave up 3 bases and V 0 bases, and 9 bases lay outside the gene matches. CDR1 and CDR2 from the germline V gene are SGHDN and FVKESK. Here the CDR3 DNA reads TGTGCCAGCAGCCAAGAAATGGGGCTAGCGGTAACAGATACGCAGTATTTT. It yields the protein CASSQEMGLAVTDTQYF.

The V call is TRBV12-3 or TRBV12-4, the J call TRBJ1-2; D not certain. Trimming left V 5 bases short and J 5 bases short, with 12 bases between. There are 13 residues in the CDR3. The CDR3 region is CASSKALEYGYTF. CDR3 in DNA: TGTGCCAGCAGTAAAGCACTAGAGTATGGCTACACCTTC.

V is TRBV27 and J is TRBJ2-7, with 7 bases fitting TRBD2. This CDR3 spans 15 amino acids. With V trimmed by 5 bases and J by 2 bases, 9 bases remained unmatched. CDR1 and CDR2 from the germline V gene are MNHEY and SMNVEV (reference sequence). The CDR3, as DNA: TGTGCCAGCAGTCCTTGGGAAGCGGGAACCTACGAGCAGTACTTC. Its protein product is CASSPWEAGTYEQYF.

V and J are TRBV15 and TRBJ2-1, with 7 bases aligning to TRBD2. This CDR3 is built from 14 residues. Looked up from germline, CDR1 is LNHNV and CDR2 is YYDKDF (reference sequence). V was pared by 3 bases and J by 8 bases, with 7 bases of the junction left unmatched. CDR3 sequence reads: CATSRGVLADEQFF. CDR3 sequence (DNA): TGTGCCACCAGCAGGGGGGTTCTAGCGGATGAGCAGTTCTTC.

The V and J genes are TRBV7-8 and TRBJ2-6; D uncertain. The CDR3 is made up of 16 amino acids. Deletions cut 1 base from V and 2 bases from J, with 9 bases between. The germline CDR1 and CDR2 sequences are SGHVS and FQNEAQ. The CDR3 region is CASSLDGLPGANVLTF. The CDR3 nucleotides read TGTGCCAGCAGCTTAGACGGGTTACCTGGGGCCAACGTCCTGACTTTC.

This chain connects TRBV28 to TRBJ1-3; TRBD1 is a possible D gene (5 bases). The germline gives CDR1 MDHEN, CDR2 SYDVKM. Trimming left V 5 bases short and J 3 bases short, with 14 bases between. This CDR3 comprises 15 residues. The DNA for the CDR3 is TGTGCCAGCAGTCCGACCTGGGGCCGTGGAAACACCATATATTTT. Translated, it gives CASSPTWGRGNTIYF.

The CDR3 loop is CASSLEASGRNEQYF. CDR3 sequence (DNA): TGTGCCAGCAGCTTAGAGGCTAGCGGGAGGAACGAGCAGTACTTC. This rearrangement joins TRBV7-9 to TRBJ2-7; TRBD2 agrees at 11 bases. The CDR3 totals 15 residues. V was clipped by 1 base and J by 5 bases; unmatched bases: 4. Germline V gives CDR1 SEHNR, CDR2 FQNEAQ (reference sequence).

In this sample, this clone turned up a few times. This chain uses TRBV19 with TRBJ2-1, with TRBD2 matching 11 bases. J lost 3 bases, V lost 6 bases, and 4 bases had no gene match. The CDR3 totals 15 residues. Germline values: CDR1 LNHDA, CDR2 SQIVND (reference sequence). The CDR3 bases are TGTGCCAGTAGGAAAACTAGCGGGAGCTACAATGAGCAGTTCTTC. Protein: CASRKTSGSYNEQFF.

The chain carries TRBV16 and TRBJ1-5; 7 bases fit TRBD1. The V segment lost 3 bases and the J segment 5 bases; nucleotides outside the gene matches: 10. The CDR3 length is 16 residues. CDR1 and CDR2 (germline): KGHSY, FQNENV. Here the CDR3 DNA reads TGTGCCAGCAGCCACTTAGGACAGGAGGGTCATCAGCCCCAGCATTTT. Translating gives CASSHLGQEGHQPQHF.

The chain couples TRBV7-8 to TRBJ2-3; 9 bases map to TRBD1. In germline, CDR1 is SGHVS, CDR2 FQNEAQ. The CDR3 runs to 17 residues. Losses at the gene ends were 0 bases for V and 2 bases for J; bases not matched to a gene: 6. CDR3 bases: TGTGCCAGCAGCTTAGCTCCAGGGACAGGGTTCACAGATACGCAGTATTTT. Encoded protein: CASSLAPGTGFTDTQYF. The full variable domain, in which reference TRBV7-8 and TRBJ2-3 provide the parts outside the CDR3, is GAGVSQSPRYKVAKRGQDVALRCDPISGHVSLFWYQQALGQGPEFLTYFQNEAQLDKSGLPSDRFFAERPEGSVSTLKIQRTQQEDSAVYLCASSLAPGTGFTDTQYFGPGTRLTVL.

This rearrangement joins TRBV29-1 to TRBJ2-1, with 7 bases that match TRBD2. J lost 5 bases, V lost 0 bases, and 10 bases had no gene match. The CDR3 contains 16 residues. CDR1 and CDR2 from the germline V gene are SQVTM and ANQGSEA. The DNA for the CDR3 is TGCAGCGTTGAAGAAGGGAGACTAGCAGAGGACAATGAGCAGTTCTTC. This translates into CSVEEGRLAEDNEQFF.

V gene TRBV15 combines with J gene TRBJ2-1; tentative D call: TRBD1 (6 bases). The V end lost 4 bases, the J end lost 1 base, and 11 bases lay between the germline ends. From germline, CDR1 is LNHNV and CDR2 YYDKDF (reference sequence). This CDR3 comprises 15 residues. In DNA form, the CDR3 reads TGTGCCACCAGCAAGTACAGGGATTCCTACAATGAGCAGTTCTTC. Translation: CATSKYRDSYNEQFF.

The chain couples TRBV11-2 to TRBJ1-1, with 9 positions matching TRBD1. V shed 1 base and J 7 bases; nucleotides not matched to a gene: 4. The germline gives CDR1 SGHAT, CDR2 FQNNGV. This CDR3 region has 14 residues. The CDR3 is CASSLGDRVDEAFF. The CDR3 bases are TGTGCCAGCAGCTTAGGGGACAGGGTTGATGAAGCTTTCTTT. Based on the CDR3 plus reference TRBV11-2 and TRBJ1-1, the full variable domain is EAGVAQSPRYKIIEKRQSVAFWCNPISGHATLYWYQQILGQGPKLLIQFQNNGVVDDSQLPKDRFSAERLKGVDSTLKIQPAKLEDSAVYLCASSLGDRVDEAFFGQGTRLTVV.

This clone showed up just once. The chain is built from TRBV3-1 (or the pseudogene TRBV3-2) and TRBJ2-5; 11 nucleotides match TRBD2. The CDR3 has 17 amino acids. The V segment lost 0 bases and the J segment 4 bases; nucleotides outside the gene matches: 7. CDR1 is LGHDT and CDR2 is YNNKEL in the germline V gene (reference sequence). The CDR3 nucleotides read TGTGCCAGCAGCCAAGATTCCCCTCTAGCGGGGGGAGAGACCCAGTACTTC. Its translation: CASSQDSPLAGGETQYF.

V is TRBV2 and J is TRBJ2-2; a possible D gene is TRBD1 (6 bases). The CDR3 length is 14 residues. Trimming took off 8 bases at V and 3 bases at J, with 13 bases between the two ends. Per the germline V gene, CDR1 is SNHLY and CDR2 is FYNNEI. In nucleotides, the CDR3 is TGTGCCAGCCGAGAACAGGGCGACACCGGGGAGCTGTTTTTT. Protein: CASREQGDTGELFF.

The chain carries TRBV7-3 and TRBJ1-1; D remains unclear. V was cut by 1 base and J by 5 bases, with 8 bases left in between. Germline-derived CDR1 and CDR2 are SGHTA and FQGTGA. The CDR3 has 13 amino acids. The CDR3 spells CASSLNQRTEAFF. In DNA form, the CDR3 reads TGTGCCAGCAGCTTAAACCAGAGGACTGAAGCTTTCTTT. The variable domain in full, completed from reference TRBV7-3 and TRBJ1-1, reads GAGVSQTPSNKVTEKGKYVELRCDPISGHTALYWYRQSLGQGPEFLIYFQGTGAADDSGLPNDRFFAVRPEGSVSTLKIQRTERGDSAVYLCASSLNQRTEAFFGQGTRLTVV.

The rearrangement uses TRBV21-1 and TRBJ1-1; the DNA was not used to check the table's D call, TRBD1. TRBV21-1 is a known pseudogene. The CDR3 totals 17 residues. The CDR3 nucleotides are TGTGCCAGCAGCTGCATGACAGGGAACGCCATCTACGCTGAAGCTTTCTTT. Encoded protein: CASSCMTGNAIYAEAFF.

The rearrangement links TRBV15 to TRBJ2-3, with TRBD1 matching over 7 bases. Per the germline V gene, CDR1 is LNHNV and CDR2 is YYDKDF (reference sequence). The J segment lost 2 bases and the V segment lost 3 bases, leaving 5 bases of the junction unmatched. CDR3 length equals 15 residues. CDR3 region: CATSSVGQLTDTQYF. The CDR3 DNA is TGTGCCACCAGCAGTGTGGGACAGCTCACAGATACGCAGTATTTT. The full variable domain, completed using reference TRBV15 and TRBJ2-3, is DAMVIQNPRYQVTQFGKPVTLSCSQTLNHNVMYWYQQKSSQAPKLLFHYYDKDFNNEADTPDNFQSRRPNTSFCFLDIRSPGLGDTAMYLCATSSVGQLTDTQYFGPGTRLTVL.

This sequence joins TRBV7-9 and TRBJ1-1, with 11 bases lining up with TRBD1. V was pared by 5 bases and J by 0 bases, with 5 bases of the junction left unmatched. Germline V gene lookup returns CDR1 SEHNR and CDR2 FQNEAQ (reference sequence). The CDR3 sequence is 16 residues long. CDR3: CASSPGQGVVNTEAFF. The CDR3 DNA sequence: TGTGCCAGCAGCCCGGGACAGGGGGTTGTGAACACTGAAGCTTTCTTT.

V gene TRBV5-1 combines with J gene TRBJ2-2; TRBD2 aligns across 9 bases. The CDR3 covers 14 residues. Germline V gene sequence: CDR1 SGHRS, CDR2 YFSETQ. Trimming cost V 4 bases and J 7 bases; bases outside gene matches: 5. DNA for the CDR3: TGCGCCAGCAGCGAGGCGGGAGGGATCGGGGAGCTGTTTTTT. It yields the protein CASSEAGGIGELFF.

The chain links TRBV10-3 to TRBJ1-2; D gene unclear. Between the trimmed V and J ends, which lost 8 bases and 8 bases, there was a span of 9 bases. CDR3 length: 10 amino acids. CDR1 and CDR2 (germline): ENHRY, SYGVKD. Written as DNA, the CDR3 is TGTGCCATCCACGGGAACGGCTACACCTTC. Protein product: CAIHGNGYTF.

The chain uses TRBV5-1 and TRBJ2-3; TRBD2 matches at 14 bases. Germline trimming cut 3 bases from V and 4 bases from J; bases unmatched to any gene: 4. The CDR3 is 16 amino acids. Germline CDR1 reads SGHRS; CDR2 reads YFSETQ. For the CDR3, the DNA is TGCGCCAGCAGCTCCCCGGGACTAGCGGGAGCAGATACGCAGTATTTT. The encoded protein is CASSSPGLAGADTQYF. The full variable domain, completed using reference TRBV5-1 and TRBJ2-3, is KAGVTQTPRYLIKTRGQQVTLSCSPISGHRSVSWYQQTPGQGLQFLFEYFSETQRNKGNFPGRFSGRQFSNSRSEMNVSTLELGDSALYLCASSSPGLAGADTQYFGPGTRLTVL.

In its sample, this clone was seen a few times. The chain combines TRBV6-5 with TRBJ1-1; D call uncertain. V lost 10 bases, J lost 5 bases, and 17 bases lay in between. Germline V CDR1 and CDR2: MNHEY, SVGAGI. There are 13 residues in the CDR3. The CDR3 DNA follows: TGTGCCATCCGGCGGGCGGGCGGGACTGAAGCTTTCTTT. Translated: CAIRRAGGTEAFF.

To note about this clone: Additional DNA sequences in this sample encode the identical CDR3. J is TRBJ1-1 and V is TRBV29-1; the D gene is possibly TRBD1 (5 bases). V was pared by 5 bases and J by 0 bases, with 10 bases between. CDR3 length: 13 residues. Germline assignment: CDR1 SQVTM and CDR2 ANQGSEA. CDR3 nucleotides: TGCAGCGTTCAGGGATCCATGAACACTGAAGCTTTCTTT. It codes for CSVQGSMNTEAFF.

For this clone: The junction departs from germline at one end; a sequencing error may be responsible. This sequence joins TRBV6-1 and TRBJ1-6; possible D gene TRBD1, 5 bases. Germline-derived CDR1 and CDR2 are MNHNS and SASEGT. The CDR3 has 13 residues. DNA of the CDR3: TGTGCCAGCAGTGAAGCGCTTCGGGGAGGGGAGGCATTT. It is translated as CASSEALRGGEAF.